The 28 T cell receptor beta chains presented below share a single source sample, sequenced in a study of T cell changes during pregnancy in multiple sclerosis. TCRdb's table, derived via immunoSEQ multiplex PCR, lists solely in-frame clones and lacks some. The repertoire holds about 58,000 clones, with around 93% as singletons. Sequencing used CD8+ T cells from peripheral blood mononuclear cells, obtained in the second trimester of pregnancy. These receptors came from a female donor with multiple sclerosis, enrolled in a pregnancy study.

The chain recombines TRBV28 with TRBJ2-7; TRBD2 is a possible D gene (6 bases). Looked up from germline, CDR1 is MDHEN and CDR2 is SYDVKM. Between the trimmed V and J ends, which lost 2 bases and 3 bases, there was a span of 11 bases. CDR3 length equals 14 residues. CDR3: CASSLARGNYEQYF. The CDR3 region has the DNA TGTGCCAGCAGTTTAGCCCGCGGGAACTACGAGCAGTACTTC.

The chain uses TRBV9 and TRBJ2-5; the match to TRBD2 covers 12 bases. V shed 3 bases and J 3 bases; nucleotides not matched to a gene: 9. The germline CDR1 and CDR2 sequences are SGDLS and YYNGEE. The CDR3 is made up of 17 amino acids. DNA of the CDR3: TGTGCCAGCAGCGCCCTTTCTCGACTAGCGGGAGAAGAGACCCAGTACTTC. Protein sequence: CASSALSRLAGEETQYF. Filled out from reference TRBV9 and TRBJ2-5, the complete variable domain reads DSGVTQTPKHLITATGQRVTLRCSPRSGDLSVYWYQQSLDQGLQFLIQYYNGEERAKGNILERFSAQQFPDLHSELNLSSLELGDSALYFCASSALSRLAGEETQYFGPGTRLLVL.

The CDR3 protein is CASSLWQASYGYTF. CDR3 DNA sequence: TGTGCCAGCAGCTTATGGCAGGCATCGTACGGCTACACCTTC. The chain links TRBV7-8 to TRBJ1-2; no clear D. Trimming shortened V by 2 bases and J by 8 bases, and 15 bases separated the two germline ends. CDR1 and CDR2 from the germline V gene are SGHVS and FQNEAQ. The CDR3 contains 14 residues.

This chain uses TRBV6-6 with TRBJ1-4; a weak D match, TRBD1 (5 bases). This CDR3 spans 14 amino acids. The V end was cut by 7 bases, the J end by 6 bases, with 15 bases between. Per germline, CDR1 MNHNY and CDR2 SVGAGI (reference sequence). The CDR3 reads CASTETAHHEKLFF. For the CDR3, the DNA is TGTGCCAGCACCGAGACAGCCCATCATGAAAAACTGTTTTTT.

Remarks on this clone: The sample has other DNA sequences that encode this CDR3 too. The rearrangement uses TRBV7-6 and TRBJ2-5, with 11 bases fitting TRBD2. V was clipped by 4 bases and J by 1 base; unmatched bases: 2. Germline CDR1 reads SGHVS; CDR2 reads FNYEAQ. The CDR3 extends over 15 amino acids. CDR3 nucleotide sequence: TGTGCCAGCAGCTGGGGACTAGCGGTCCAAGAGACCCAGTACTTC. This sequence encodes CASSWGLAVQETQYF.

The CDR3 DNA is TGCAGCGTTGAGGAGGGGTTAACAGATACGCAGTATTTT. Translating it yields CSVEEGLTDTQYF. This sequence joins TRBV29-1 and TRBJ2-3, with D perhaps matching TRBD2 (6 bases). This CDR3 contains 13 residues. Trimming shortened V by 3 bases and J by 3 bases, and 10 bases separated the two germline ends. Germline assignment: CDR1 SQVTM and CDR2 ANQGSEA.

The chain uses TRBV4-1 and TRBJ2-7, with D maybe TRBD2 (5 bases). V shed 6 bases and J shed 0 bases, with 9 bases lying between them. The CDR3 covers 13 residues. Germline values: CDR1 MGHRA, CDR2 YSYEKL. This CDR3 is CASSPGGSYEQYF. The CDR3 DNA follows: TGCGCCAGCAGTCCAGGAGGCTCCTACGAGCAGTACTTC.

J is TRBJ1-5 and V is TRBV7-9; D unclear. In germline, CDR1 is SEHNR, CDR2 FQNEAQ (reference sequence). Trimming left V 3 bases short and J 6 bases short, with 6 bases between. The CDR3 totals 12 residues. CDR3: CASSFLSQPQHF. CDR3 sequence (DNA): TGTGCCAGCAGCTTTTTGAGTCAGCCCCAGCATTTT. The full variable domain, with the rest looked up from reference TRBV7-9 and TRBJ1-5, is DTGVSQNPRHKITKRGQNVTFRCDPISEHNRLYWYRQTLGQGPEFLTYFQNEAQLEKSRLLSDRFSAERPKGSFSTLEIQRTEQGDSAMYLCASSFLSQPQHFGDGTRLSIL.

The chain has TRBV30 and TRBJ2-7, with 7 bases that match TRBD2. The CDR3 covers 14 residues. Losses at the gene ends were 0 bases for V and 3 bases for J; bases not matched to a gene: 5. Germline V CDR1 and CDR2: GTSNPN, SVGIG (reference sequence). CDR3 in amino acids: CAWSVGRGRYEQYF. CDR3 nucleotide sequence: TGTGCCTGGAGTGTGGGGAGGGGACGCTACGAGCAGTACTTC.

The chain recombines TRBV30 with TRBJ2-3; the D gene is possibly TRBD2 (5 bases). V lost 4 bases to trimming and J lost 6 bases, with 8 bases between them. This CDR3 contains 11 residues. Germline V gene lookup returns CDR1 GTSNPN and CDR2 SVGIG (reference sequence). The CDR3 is CAWTPGDTQYF. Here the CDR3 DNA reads TGTGCCTGGACTCCGGGGGATACGCAGTATTTT.

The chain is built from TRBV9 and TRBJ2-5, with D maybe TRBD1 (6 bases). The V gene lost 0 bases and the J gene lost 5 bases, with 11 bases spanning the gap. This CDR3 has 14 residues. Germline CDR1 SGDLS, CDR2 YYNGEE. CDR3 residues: CASSVEGVGETQYF. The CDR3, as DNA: TGTGCCAGCAGCGTAGAGGGGGTGGGGGAGACCCAGTACTTC. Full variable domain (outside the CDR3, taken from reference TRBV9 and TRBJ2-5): DSGVTQTPKHLITATGQRVTLRCSPRSGDLSVYWYQQSLDQGLQFLIQYYNGEERAKGNILERFSAQQFPDLHSELNLSSLELGDSALYFCASSVEGVGETQYFGPGTRLLVL.

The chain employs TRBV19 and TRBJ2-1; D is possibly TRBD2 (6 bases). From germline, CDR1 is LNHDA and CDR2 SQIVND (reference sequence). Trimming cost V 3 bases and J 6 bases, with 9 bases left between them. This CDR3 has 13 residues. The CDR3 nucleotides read TGTGCCAGTAGTATGGGACTGCTCAATGAGCAGTTCTTC. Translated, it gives CASSMGLLNEQFF.

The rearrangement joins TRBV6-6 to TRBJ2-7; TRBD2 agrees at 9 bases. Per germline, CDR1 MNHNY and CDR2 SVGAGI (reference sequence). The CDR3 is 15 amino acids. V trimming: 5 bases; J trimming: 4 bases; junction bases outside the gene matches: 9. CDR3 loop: CASSPPAGGLYEQYF. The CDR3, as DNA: TGTGCCAGCAGTCCCCCCGCGGGAGGGTTGTACGAGCAGTACTTC.

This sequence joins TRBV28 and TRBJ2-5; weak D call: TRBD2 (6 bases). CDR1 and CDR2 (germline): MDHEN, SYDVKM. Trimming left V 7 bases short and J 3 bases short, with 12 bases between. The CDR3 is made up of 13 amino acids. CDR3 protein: CASTISGKETQYF. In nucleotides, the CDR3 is TGTGCCAGCACGATTAGCGGTAAAGAGACCCAGTACTTC. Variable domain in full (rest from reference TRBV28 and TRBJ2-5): DVKVTQSSRYLVKRTGEKVFLECVQDMDHENMFWYRQDPGLGLRLIYFSYDVKMKEKGDIPEGYSVSREKKERFSLILESASTNQTSMYLCASTISGKETQYFGPGTRLLVL.

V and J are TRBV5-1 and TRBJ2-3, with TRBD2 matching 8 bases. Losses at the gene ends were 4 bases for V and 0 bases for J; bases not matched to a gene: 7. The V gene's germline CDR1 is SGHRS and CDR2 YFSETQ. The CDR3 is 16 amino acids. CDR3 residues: CASSPRSGASTDTQYF. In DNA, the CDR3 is TGCGCCAGCAGCCCCCGTAGCGGGGCCAGCACAGATACGCAGTATTTT.

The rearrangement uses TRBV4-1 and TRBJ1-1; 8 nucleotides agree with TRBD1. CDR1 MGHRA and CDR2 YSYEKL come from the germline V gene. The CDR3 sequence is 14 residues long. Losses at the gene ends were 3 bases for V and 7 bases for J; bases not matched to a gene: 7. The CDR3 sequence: CASSHPGQAFEAFF. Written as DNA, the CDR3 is TGCGCCAGCAGCCATCCGGGACAGGCCTTTGAAGCTTTCTTT.

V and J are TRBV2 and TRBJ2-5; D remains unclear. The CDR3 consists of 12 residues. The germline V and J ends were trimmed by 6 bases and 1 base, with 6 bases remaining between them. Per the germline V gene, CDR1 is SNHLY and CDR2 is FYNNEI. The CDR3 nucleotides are TGTGCCAGCAGGGCCTTCCAAGAGACCCAGTACTTC. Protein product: CASRAFQETQYF.

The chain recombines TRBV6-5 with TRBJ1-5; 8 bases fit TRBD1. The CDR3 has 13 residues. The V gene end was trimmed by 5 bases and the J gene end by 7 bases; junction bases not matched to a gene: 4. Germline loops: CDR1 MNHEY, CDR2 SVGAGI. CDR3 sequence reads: CASSLGQGQPQHF. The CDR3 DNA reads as TGTGCCAGCAGTCTTGGACAGGGCCAGCCCCAGCATTTT.

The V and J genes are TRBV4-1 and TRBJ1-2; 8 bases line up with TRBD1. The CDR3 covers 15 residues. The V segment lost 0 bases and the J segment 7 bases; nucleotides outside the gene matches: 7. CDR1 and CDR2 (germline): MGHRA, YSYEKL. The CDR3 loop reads CASSQEARGLVGYTF. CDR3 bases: TGCGCCAGCAGCCAAGAGGCCAGGGGGCTGGTTGGCTACACCTTC.

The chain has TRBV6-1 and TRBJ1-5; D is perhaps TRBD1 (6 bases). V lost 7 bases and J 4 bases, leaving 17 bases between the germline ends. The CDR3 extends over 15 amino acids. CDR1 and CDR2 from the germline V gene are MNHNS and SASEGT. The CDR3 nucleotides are TGTGCCAGCATAGTGGTGGGTGGGACAAATCAGCCCCAGCATTTT. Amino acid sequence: CASIVVGGTNQPQHF.

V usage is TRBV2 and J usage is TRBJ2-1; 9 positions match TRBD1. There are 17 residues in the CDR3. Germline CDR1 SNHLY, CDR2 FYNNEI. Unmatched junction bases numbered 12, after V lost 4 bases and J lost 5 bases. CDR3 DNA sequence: TGTGCCAGCAGTGTGACGGGACAGGGAAATAGGGACAATGAGCAGTTCTTC. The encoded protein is CASSVTGQGNRDNEQFF.

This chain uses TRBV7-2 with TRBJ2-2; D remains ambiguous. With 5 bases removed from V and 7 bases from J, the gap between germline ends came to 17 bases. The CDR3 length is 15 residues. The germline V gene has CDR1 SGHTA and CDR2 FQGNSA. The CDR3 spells CASSQDWAVVGELFF. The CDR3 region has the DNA TGTGCCAGCAGCCAGGATTGGGCAGTTGTCGGGGAGCTGTTTTTT.

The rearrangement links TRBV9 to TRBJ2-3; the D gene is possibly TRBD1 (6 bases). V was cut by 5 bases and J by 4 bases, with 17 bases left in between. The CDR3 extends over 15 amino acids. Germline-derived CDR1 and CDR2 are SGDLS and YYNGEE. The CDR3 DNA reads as TGTGCCAGCAGTCCGGACAGCTCTCCTCCAGATACGCAGTATTTT. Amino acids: CASSPDSSPPDTQYF.

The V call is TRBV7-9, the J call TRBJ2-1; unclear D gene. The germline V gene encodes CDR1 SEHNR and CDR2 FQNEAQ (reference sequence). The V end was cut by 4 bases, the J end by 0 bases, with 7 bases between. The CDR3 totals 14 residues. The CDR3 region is CASSSSSSYNEQFF. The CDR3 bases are TGTGCCAGCAGCTCCTCGAGCTCCTACAATGAGCAGTTCTTC.

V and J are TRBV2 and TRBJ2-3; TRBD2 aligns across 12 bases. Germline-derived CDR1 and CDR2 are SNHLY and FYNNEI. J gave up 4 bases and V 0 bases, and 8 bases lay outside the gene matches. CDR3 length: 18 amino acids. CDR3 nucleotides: TGTGCCAGCAGTGAAGCGCTTCGGCCTAGCGGGGGGGCAGATACGCAGTATTTT. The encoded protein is CASSEALRPSGGADTQYF.

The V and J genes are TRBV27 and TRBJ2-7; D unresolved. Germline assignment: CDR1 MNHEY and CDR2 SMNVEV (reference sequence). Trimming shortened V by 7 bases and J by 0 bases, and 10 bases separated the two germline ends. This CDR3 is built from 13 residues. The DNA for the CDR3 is TGTGCCAGCAAGAGTACCTCCTCCTACGAGCAGTACTTC. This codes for CASKSTSSYEQYF.

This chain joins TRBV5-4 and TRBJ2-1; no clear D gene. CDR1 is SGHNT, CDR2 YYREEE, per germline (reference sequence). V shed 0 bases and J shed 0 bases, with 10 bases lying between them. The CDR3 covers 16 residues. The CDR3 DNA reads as TGTGCCAGCAGCTTGGGCCTATCGAGCTCCTACAATGAGCAGTTCTTC. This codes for CASSLGLSSSYNEQFF.

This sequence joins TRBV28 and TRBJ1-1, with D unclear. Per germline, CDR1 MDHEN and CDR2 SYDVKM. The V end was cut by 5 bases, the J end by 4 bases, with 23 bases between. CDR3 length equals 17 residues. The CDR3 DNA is TGTGCCAGCAGTATTACCGGGAGGCCCGGTTCGGGCACTGAAGCTTTCTTT. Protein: CASSITGRPGSGTEAFF.